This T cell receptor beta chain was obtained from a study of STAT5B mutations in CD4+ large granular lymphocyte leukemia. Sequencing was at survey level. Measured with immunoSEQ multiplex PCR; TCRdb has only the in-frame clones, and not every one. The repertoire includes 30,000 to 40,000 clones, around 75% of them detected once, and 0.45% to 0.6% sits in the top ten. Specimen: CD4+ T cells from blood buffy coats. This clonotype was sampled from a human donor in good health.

The CDR3 region has the DNA TGTGCCAGTAAATTCGCAGCGGGAGGCGGCTCCTACAATGAGCAGTTCTTC. Translation: CASKFAAGGGSYNEQFF. The rearrangement uses TRBV19 and TRBJ2-1, with 9 bases fitting TRBD2. Germline values: CDR1 LNHDA, CDR2 SQIVND (reference sequence). The junction had 10 bases not matched to a gene; V was cut back by 7 bases and J by 0 bases. The CDR3 runs 17 residues.